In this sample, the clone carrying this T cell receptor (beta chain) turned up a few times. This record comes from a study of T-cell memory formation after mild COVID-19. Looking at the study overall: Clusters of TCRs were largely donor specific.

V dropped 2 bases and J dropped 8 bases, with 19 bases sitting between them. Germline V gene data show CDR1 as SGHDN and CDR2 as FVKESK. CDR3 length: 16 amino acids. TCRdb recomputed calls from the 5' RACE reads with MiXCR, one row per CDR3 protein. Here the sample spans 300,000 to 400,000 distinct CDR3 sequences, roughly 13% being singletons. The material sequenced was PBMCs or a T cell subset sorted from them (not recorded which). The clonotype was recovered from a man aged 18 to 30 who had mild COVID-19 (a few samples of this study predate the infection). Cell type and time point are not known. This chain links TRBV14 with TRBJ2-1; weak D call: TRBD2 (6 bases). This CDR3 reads CASSQFFAGHVDEQFF. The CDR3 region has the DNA TGTGCCAGCAGCCAATTCTTTGCGGGGCATGTCGATGAGCAGTTCTTC.